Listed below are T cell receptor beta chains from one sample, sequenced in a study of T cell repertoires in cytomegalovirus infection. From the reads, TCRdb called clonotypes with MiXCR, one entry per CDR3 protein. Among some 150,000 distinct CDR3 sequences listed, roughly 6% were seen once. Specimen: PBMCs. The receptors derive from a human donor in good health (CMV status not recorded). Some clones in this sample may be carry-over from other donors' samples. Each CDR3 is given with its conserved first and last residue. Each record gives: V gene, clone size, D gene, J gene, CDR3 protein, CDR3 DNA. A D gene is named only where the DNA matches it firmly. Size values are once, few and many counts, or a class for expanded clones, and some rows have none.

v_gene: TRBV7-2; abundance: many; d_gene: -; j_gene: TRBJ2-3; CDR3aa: CASSVRTGPLGTDTQYF; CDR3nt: TGTGCCAGCAGCGTTCGAACCGGGCCGCTTGGCACAGATACGCAGTATTTT
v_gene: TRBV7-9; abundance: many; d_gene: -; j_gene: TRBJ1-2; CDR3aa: CASSYRGDTVCTF; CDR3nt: TGTGCCAGCAGTTATCGGGGGGACACCGTGTGCACCTTC
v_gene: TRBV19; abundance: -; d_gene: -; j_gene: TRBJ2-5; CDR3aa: CASSIDRQRETQYF; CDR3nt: TGTGCCAGTAGTATAGACAGACAGAGGGAGACCCAGTACTTC
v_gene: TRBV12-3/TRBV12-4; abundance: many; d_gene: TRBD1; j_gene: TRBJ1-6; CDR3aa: CASSLTPPGQGNSPLHF; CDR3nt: TGTGCCAGCAGTTTAACTCCCCCGGGACAGGGAAATTCACCCCTCCACTTT
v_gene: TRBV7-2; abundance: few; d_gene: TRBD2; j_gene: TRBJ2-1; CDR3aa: CASSLRTSGGPEQFF; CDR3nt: TGTGCCAGCAGCTTACGGACTAGCGGGGGACCCGAGCAGTTCTTC
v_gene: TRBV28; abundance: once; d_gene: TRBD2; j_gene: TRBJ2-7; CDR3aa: CASSLLGGGQYF; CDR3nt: TGTGCCAGCAGTTTACTCGGGGGGGGGCAGTACTTC
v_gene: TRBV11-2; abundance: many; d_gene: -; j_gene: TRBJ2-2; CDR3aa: CASSLKRAGGELFF; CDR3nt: TGTGCCAGCAGCTTAAAACGGGCAGGTGGGGAGCTGTTTTTT
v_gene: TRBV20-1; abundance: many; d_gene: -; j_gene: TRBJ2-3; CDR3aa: CSARAMQDTQYF; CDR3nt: TGCAGTGCTAGGGCGATGCAAGATACGCAGTATTTT
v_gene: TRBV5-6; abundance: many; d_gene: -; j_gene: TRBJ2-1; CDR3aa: CASSLVQDNEQFF; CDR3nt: TGTGCCAGCAGCTTGGTTCAGGACAATGAGCAGTTCTTC
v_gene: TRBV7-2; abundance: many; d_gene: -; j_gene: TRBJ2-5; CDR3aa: CASSLVGVSDETQYF; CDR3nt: TGTGCCAGCAGCTTAGTTGGGGTTTCGGATGAGACCCAGTACTTC
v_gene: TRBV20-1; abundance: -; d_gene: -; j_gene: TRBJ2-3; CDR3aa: CSAPQVNTQYF; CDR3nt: TGCAGTGCTCCTCAGGTTAATACGCAGTATTTT
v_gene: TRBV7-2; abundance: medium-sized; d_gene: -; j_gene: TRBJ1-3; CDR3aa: CASSLNPGASGNTIYF; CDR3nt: TGTGCCAGCAGCTTAAATCCAGGGGCCTCTGGAAACACCATATATTTT
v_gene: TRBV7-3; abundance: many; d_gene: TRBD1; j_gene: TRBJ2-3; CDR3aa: CASSLAGGATDTQYF; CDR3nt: TGTGCCAGCAGCTTAGCAGGGGGCGCCACAGATACGCAGTATTTT
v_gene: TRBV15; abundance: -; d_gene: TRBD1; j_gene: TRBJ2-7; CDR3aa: CATSRDSFGTESYEQYF; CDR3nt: TGTGCCACCAGCAGAGATTCTTTCGGGACAGAATCCTACGAGCAGTACTTC
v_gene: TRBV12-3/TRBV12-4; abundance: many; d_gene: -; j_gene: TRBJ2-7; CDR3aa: CASRVGRNSYEQYF; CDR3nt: TGTGCCAGCAGAGTGGGGCGGAATTCCTACGAGCAGTACTTC
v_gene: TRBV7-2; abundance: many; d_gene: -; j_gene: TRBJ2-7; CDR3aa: CASSRDRESEQYF; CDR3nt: TGTGCCAGCAGCCGGGACCGGGAGAGCGAGCAGTACTTC
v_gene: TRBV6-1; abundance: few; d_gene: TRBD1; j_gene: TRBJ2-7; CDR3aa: CASLGQTYEQYF; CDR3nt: TGTGCCAGTCTGGGACAGACCTACGAGCAGTACTTC
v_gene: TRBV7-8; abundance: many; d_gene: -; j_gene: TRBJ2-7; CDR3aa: CASNSGRSAYEQYF; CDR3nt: TGTGCCAGCAACTCGGGGAGGAGCGCCTACGAGCAGTACTTC
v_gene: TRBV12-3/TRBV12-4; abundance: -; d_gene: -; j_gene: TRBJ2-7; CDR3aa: CACSLPGLSNEQYF; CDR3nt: TGTGCCTGCAGTTTACCCGGTTTGAGTAACGAGCAGTACTTC
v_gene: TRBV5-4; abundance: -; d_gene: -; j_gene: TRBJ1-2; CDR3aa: CASSLEGVGRASGYTF; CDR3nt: TGTGCCAGCAGCTTGGAAGGGGTCGGCAGGGCTAGTGGCTACACCTTC
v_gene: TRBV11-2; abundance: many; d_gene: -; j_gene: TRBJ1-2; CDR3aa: CASDDGGGGYTF; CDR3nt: TGTGCCAGCGATGATGGGGGTGGCGGCTACACCTTC
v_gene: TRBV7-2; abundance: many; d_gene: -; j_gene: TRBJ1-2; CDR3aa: CASSLVLGDYGYTF; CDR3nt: TGTGCCAGCAGCTTAGTTCTGGGAGACTATGGCTACACCTTC
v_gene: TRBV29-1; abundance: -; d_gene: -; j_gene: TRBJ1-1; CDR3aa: CSVPTEPNTEAFF; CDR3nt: TGCAGCGTCCCGACAGAACCGAACACTGAAGCTTTCTTT
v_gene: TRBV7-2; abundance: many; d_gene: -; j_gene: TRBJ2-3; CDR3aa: CASSLIGQFTDTQYF; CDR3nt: TGTGCCAGCAGCTTAATCGGCCAATTCACAGATACGCAGTATTTT
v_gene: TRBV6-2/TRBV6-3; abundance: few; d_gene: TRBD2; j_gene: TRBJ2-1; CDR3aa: CASSSAGGTYNEQFF; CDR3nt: TGTGCCAGCAGTTCAGCGGGGGGAACCTACAATGAGCAGTTCTTC
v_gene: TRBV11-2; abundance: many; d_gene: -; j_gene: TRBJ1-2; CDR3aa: CASTRGGLGYGYTF; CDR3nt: TGTGCCAGCACCCGTGGGGGGCTCGGCTATGGCTACACCTTC
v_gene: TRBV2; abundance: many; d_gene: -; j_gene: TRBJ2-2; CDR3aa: CASSPRAGMDTGELFF; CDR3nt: TGTGCCAGCAGTCCGCGAGCAGGCATGGACACCGGGGAGCTGTTTTTT
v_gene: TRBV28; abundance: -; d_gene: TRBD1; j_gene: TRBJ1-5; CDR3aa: CASSLTGTGGNQPQHF; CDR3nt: TGTGCCAGCAGTCTTACCGGGACAGGGGGGAATCAGCCCCAGCATTTT
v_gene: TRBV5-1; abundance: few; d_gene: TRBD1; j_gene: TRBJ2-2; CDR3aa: CASSWTGVDTGELFF; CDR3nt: TGCGCCAGCAGCTGGACAGGGGTTGACACCGGGGAGCTGTTTTTT
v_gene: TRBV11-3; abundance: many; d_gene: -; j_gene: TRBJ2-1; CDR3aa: CASSRGPSPNEQFF; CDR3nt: TGTGCCAGCAGCCGGGGCCCCTCCCCAAATGAGCAGTTCTTC
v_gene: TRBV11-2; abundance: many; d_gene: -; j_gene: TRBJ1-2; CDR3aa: CASSLVGSNYGYTF; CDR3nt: TGTGCCAGCAGCTTAGTGGGCAGTAACTATGGCTACACCTTC
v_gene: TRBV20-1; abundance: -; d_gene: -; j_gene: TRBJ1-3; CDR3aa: CSAREGGVGGNTIYF; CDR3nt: TGCAGTGCTAGAGAGGGAGGGGTTGGTGGAAACACCATATATTTT
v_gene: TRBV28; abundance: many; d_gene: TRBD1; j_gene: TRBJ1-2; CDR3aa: CASSPTGLGYGYTF; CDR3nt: TGTGCCAGCAGCCCGACAGGGCTCGGCTATGGCTACACCTTC
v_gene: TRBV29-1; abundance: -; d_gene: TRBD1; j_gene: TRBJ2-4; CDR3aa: CSVGQDGGIQYF; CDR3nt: TGCAGCGTCGGACAGGACGGCGGCATTCAGTACTTC
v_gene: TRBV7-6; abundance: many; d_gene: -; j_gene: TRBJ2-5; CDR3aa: CASSLGLGRETQYF; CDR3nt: TGTGCCAGCAGCTTAGGACTGGGGAGGGAGACCCAGTACTTC
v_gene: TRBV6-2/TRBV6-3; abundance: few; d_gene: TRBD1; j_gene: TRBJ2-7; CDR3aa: CASSYLQEQGSVYF; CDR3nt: TGTGCCAGCAGTTACCTACAAGAACAGGGGAGTGTGTACTTC
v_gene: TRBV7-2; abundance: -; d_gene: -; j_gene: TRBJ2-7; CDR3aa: CASMLWSSSYEQYF; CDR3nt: TGTGCCAGCATGTTATGGAGTAGCTCCTACGAGCAGTACTTC
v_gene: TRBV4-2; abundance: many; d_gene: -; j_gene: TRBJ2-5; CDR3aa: CASSQGLGNRETQYF; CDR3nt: TGTGCCAGCAGCCAAGGGCTGGGAAATCGCGAGACCCAGTACTTC
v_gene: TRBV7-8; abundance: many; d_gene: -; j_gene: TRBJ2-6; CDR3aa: CASSLALLTGSGANVLTF; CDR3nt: TGTGCCAGCAGCTTAGCCCTTTTAACAGGGTCTGGGGCCAACGTCCTGACTTTC
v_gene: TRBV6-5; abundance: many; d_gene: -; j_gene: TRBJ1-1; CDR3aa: CTTRRGAGAEAFF; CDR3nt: TGTACAACCAGGCGGGGGGCAGGCGCTGAAGCTTTCTTT
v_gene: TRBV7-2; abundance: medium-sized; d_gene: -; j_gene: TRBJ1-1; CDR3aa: CASSLQLPNTEAFF; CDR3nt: TGTGCCAGCAGCTTACAACTTCCGAACACTGAAGCTTTCTTT
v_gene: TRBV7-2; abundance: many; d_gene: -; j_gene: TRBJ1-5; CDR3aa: CASSLFPGQPQHF; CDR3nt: TGTGCCAGCAGCTTATTCCCGGGTCAGCCCCAGCATTTT
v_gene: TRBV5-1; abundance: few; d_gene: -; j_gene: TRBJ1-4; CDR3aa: CASSLAGPTNEKLFF; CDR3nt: TGCGCCAGCAGCTTGGCGGGGCCAACTAATGAAAAACTGTTTTTT
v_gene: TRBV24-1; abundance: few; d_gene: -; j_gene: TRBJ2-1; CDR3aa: CATCGNVYNEQFF; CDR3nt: TGTGCCACCTGTGGGAACGTATACAATGAGCAGTTCTTC
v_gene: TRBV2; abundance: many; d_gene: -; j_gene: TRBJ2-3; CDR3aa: CASSELVRGDTQYF; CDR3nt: TGTGCCAGCAGTGAGTTGGTCCGAGGGGATACGCAGTATTTT
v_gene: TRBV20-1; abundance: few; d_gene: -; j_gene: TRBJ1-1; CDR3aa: CSASPGAGRTEAFF; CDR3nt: TGCAGTGCTAGTCCAGGGGCAGGGCGAACTGAAGCTTTCTTT
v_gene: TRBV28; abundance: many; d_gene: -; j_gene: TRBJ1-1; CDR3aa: CASRPTGTDIMNTEAFF; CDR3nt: TGTGCCAGCAGACCTACCGGGACCGATATTATGAACACTGAAGCTTTCTTT
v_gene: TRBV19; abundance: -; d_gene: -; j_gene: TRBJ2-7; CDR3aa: CASSIDPIGAPYEQYF; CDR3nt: TGTGCCAGTAGTATAGATCCGATCGGGGCCCCCTACGAGCAGTACTTC
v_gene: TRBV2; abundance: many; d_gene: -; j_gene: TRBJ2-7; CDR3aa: CASSEQGMNEQYF; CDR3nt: TGTGCCAGCAGTGAGCAGGGTATGAACGAGCAGTACTTC
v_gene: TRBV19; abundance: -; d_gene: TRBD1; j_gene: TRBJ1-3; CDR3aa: CASKSTGGGNTIYF; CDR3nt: TGTGCCAGCAAGTCGACAGGGGGTGGAAACACCATATATTTT
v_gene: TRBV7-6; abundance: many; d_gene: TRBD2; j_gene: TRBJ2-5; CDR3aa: CASSQIAGGQETQYF; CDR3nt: TGTGCCAGCAGTCAGATAGCGGGGGGGCAGGAGACCCAGTACTTC
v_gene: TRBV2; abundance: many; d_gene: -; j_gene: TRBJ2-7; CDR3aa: CASSAGFRGGHEQYF; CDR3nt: TGTGCCAGCAGCGCAGGCTTCAGAGGAGGTCACGAGCAGTACTTC
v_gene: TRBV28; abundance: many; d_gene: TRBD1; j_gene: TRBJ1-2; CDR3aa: CASSPPTGAYYGYTF; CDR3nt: TGTGCCAGCAGTCCTCCGACAGGGGCCTACTATGGCTACACCTTC